Included here is one TCR beta chain sequence, with context. Its antigen remains unknown. The data stem from a study of cytomegalovirus exposure and HLA in healthy donors. Study in general: Earlier work reported 90 million to 120 million unique TCR beta sequences from 180 million or so T cells.

A multiplex PCR was run with 60 Vbeta primers and 13 Jbeta primers. Assay used: immunoSEQ multiplex PCR; TCRdb lists only in-frame clones, some missing. This table holds under 200,000 clones, 84% found once. Germline V gene data show CDR1 as LNHDA and CDR2 as SQIVND (reference sequence). V dropped 4 bases and J dropped 11 bases, with 17 bases sitting between them. There are 13 residues in the CDR3. Overall study findings and caveats: Several of the most significant clusters appeared, in a later analysis, to be linked to common viral pathogens. As a later analysis revealed, the rate of TCR association differed by HLA locus, with DRB1 most and HLA-C fewest.

The chain uses TRBV19 and TRBJ1-1; D may be TRBD1 (6 bases). The receptor comes from a boy between 2 and 10 years old in good health and CMV-seronegative. Sequenced: PBMCs. The CDR3 loop reads CASSREEMGAAFF. Written as DNA, the CDR3 is TGTGCCAGTAGTAGAGAAGAGATGGGGGCGGCTTTCTTT.